The clone carrying this T cell receptor (beta chain) was seen once. This sample is drawn from a study of blood T cell repertoires in COVID-19. For the study at large: Samples representing acute and convalescent COVID-19 were sourced from the United States, Italy and Spain. PBMCs, B-cell-depleted T cells, or T cells provided the cDNA or gDNA that made up the material.

Original data processing: Estimation of nucleated cell counts relied on the amplification of reference gene primers. TCRdb's copy holds only in-frame clones and misses some; the assay was immunoSEQ multiplex PCR. V, J and clone size derive from that table, while D and trimming were established from the DNA sequence. The sample records roughly 92,000 clones, roughly 86% being singletons. Input material: peripheral blood. The clonotype was recovered from a man aged 45-60 years with acute or convalescent COVID-19.

In nucleotides, the CDR3 is TGCGCCAGCAGCTTGGATGGCAGGGGGTACGGGAAATCCTACAATGAGCAGTTCTTC. This codes for CASSLDGRGYGKSYNEQFF. The chain joins TRBV5-1 to TRBJ2-1; TRBD1 matches 7 bases. This CDR3 is built from 19 residues. Trimming at V came to 0 bases and at J to 1 base, leaving 13 bases not matched to a gene. The germline gives CDR1 SGHRS, CDR2 YFSETQ.